This section outlines one T cell receptor (beta chain) sequence together with its context. No antigen is known for it. 13 Jbeta primers and 60 Vbeta primers were used for the PCR. Sequenced by immunoSEQ multiplex PCR; TCRdb stores in-frame clones only, minus some. Seen here are 150,000 to 200,000 clones, approximately 80% observed once, and the top ten hold roughly 0.5%. The data originate from a study of cytomegalovirus exposure and HLA in healthy donors. Study context: Genotyping showed around four fifths of approximately 430 donors falling in the Caucasian-associated ancestry cluster.

Study observations and caveats: According to the study, roughly 180 TCR beta chains were cytomegalovirus-associated. For most subjects, TCR beta sequences were reported to predict HLA-A and HLA-B alleles with accuracy. Most TCR sequences were uncommon, yet certain public TCRs appeared in many donors.

This CDR3 region has 17 residues. V lost 5 bases, J lost 0 bases, and 18 bases lay in between. Germline-derived CDR1 and CDR2 are MDHEN and SYDVKM. The chain links TRBV28 to TRBJ2-3, with a possible D match to TRBD2 (5 bases). Sequencing used PBMCs. The source of this sequence is a woman between 50 and 59 years old in good health and CMV-seronegative. This CDR3 is CASSRRLNPLSTDTQYF. In DNA, the CDR3 is TGTGCCAGCAGTCGGAGACTAAACCCACTAAGCACAGATACGCAGTATTTT. Full variable domain (outside the CDR3, taken from reference TRBV28 and TRBJ2-3): DVKVTQSSRYLVKRTGEKVFLECVQDMDHENMFWYRQDPGLGLRLIYFSYDVKMKEKGDIPEGYSVSREKKERFSLILESASTNQTSMYLCASSRRLNPLSTDTQYFGPGTRLTVL.